The 22 T cell receptor beta chains reported below all come from one sample, sequenced in a study of cytomegalovirus exposure and HLA in healthy donors. It was with 60 Vbeta and 13 Jbeta primers that the PCR ran. Clones were read by immunoSEQ multiplex PCR, and TCRdb kept only the in-frame ones, dropping some. The table shows roughly 170,000 clones, with about 84% occurring only once. Sequenced sample: PBMCs. These receptors all come from a man aged 18 to 30 in good health and CMV-seronegative.

Only one count was recorded for this clone. The rearrangement joins TRBV9 to TRBJ2-4; 7 bases map to TRBD1. The ends lost 7 bases at V and 5 bases at J; junction bases unmatched: 6. The CDR3 runs 13 residues. Germline lookup yields CDR1 SGDLS and CDR2 YYNGEE. DNA of the CDR3: TGTGCCAGCGGACGGGACAGTCAAAACATTCAGTACTTC. Translation: CASGRDSQNIQYF.

The chain has TRBV5-5 and TRBJ2-5, with D possibly matching TRBD1 (6 bases). CDR3 length equals 15 residues. Trimming removed 0 bases from V and 4 bases from J, with 13 bases in between. CDR1 and CDR2 (germline): SGHKS, YYEKEE (reference sequence). The CDR3 coding sequence is TGTGCCAGCAGCTTGGCTGGTGGGGGCGGAGAGACCCAGTACTTC. Amino acids: CASSLAGGGGETQYF.

The V and J genes are TRBV18 and TRBJ1-1; possibly TRBD1 for D (6 bases). V was trimmed by 5 bases and J by 1 base, leaving 29 bases between them. The CDR3 contains 20 residues. CDR1 is KGHSH, CDR2 LQKENI, per germline. In DNA form, the CDR3 reads TGTGCCAGCTCAAATCTCGCCTTATTGGGGGCCCCTCAGCGGAACACTGAAGCTTTCTTT. Translated: CASSNLALLGAPQRNTEAFF.

This clone was seen a handful of times. The V gene is TRBV5-1, the J gene TRBJ2-7, with 9 bases identical to TRBD1. J gave up 1 base and V 7 bases, and 12 bases lay outside the gene matches. Germline CDR1 SGHRS, CDR2 YFSETQ. The CDR3 consists of 16 residues. The CDR3 DNA reads TGCGCCAGCTTTCTTTCCCCGGGACAGGGTTCCTACGAGCAGTACTTC. Its translation is CASFLSPGQGSYEQYF.

This clone has more than one count but fewer than ten. CDR3 nucleotides: TGTGCCAGCAGTTGGCAGGGAAGCTCCTACAATGAGCAGTTCTTC. Protein product: CASSWQGSSYNEQFF. The rearrangement joins TRBV6-5 to TRBJ2-1; D may be TRBD1 (5 bases). The V gene's germline CDR1 is MNHEY and CDR2 SVGAGI. V dropped 4 bases and J dropped 0 bases, with 10 bases sitting between them. This CDR3 comprises 15 residues.

This clone was recorded a few times. The chain combines TRBV4-1 with TRBJ2-7, with TRBD1 as a possible D gene (7 bases). Germline V CDR1 and CDR2: MGHRA, YSYEKL. CDR3 length: 15 residues. With 0 bases removed from V and 3 bases from J, the gap between germline ends came to 12 bases. The CDR3 loop reads CASSQDPGGYYEQYF. CDR3 coding DNA: TGCGCCAGCAGCCAAGATCCAGGGGGGTACTACGAGCAGTACTTC.

The rearrangement joins TRBV30 to TRBJ2-3; 8 bases align to TRBD2. The V gene end was trimmed by 2 bases and the J gene end by 1 base; junction bases not matched to a gene: 11. The length of the CDR3 is 17 residues. CDR1 GTSNPN and CDR2 SVGIG come from the germline V gene (reference sequence). For the CDR3, the DNA is TGTGCCTGGAGTCTTCTGGGGGGTAGCGGGGGCACAGATACGCAGTATTTT. Its protein product is CAWSLLGGSGGTDTQYF.

This sequence joins TRBV11-2 and TRBJ2-1; weak D call: TRBD2 (6 bases). V lost 2 bases and J lost 0, with 14 bases in between. Per germline, CDR1 SGHAT and CDR2 FQNNGV. The CDR3 has 17 residues. In DNA, the CDR3 is TGTGCCAGCAGCTTAAAGCCTAGCGTTAACTCCTACAATGAGCAGTTCTTC. Amino acid sequence: CASSLKPSVNSYNEQFF.

The V call is TRBV5-4, the J call TRBJ2-6, with 7 bases lining up with TRBD1. CDR3 length: 18 residues. Germline trimming cut 4 bases from V and 0 bases from J; bases unmatched to any gene: 10. Germline lookup yields CDR1 SGHNT and CDR2 YYREEE (reference sequence). The CDR3 protein is CASSPSPGQSSGANVLTF. CDR3 coding DNA: TGTGCCAGCAGCCCCTCACCGGGACAGAGCTCTGGGGCCAACGTCCTGACTTTC.

This sequence joins TRBV25-1 and TRBJ2-3, with a possible D match to TRBD1 (6 bases). The CDR3 runs 17 residues. Trimming stripped 6 bases from V and 2 bases from J, with 21 bases between. The germline gives CDR1 MGHDK, CDR2 SYGVNS. The DNA for the CDR3 is TGTGCCAGCAGCTCCCCGCCCCGAGACAGGAACACAGATACGCAGTATTTT. As protein: CASSSPPRDRNTDTQYF.

The chain has TRBV27 and TRBJ2-7; 8 bases line up with TRBD1. Germline values: CDR1 MNHEY, CDR2 SMNVEV (reference sequence). Germline trimming cut 8 bases from V and 3 bases from J; bases unmatched to any gene: 6. The CDR3 is 13 residues long. The CDR3 nucleotides read TGTGCCAGCTATTCGGACAGGGACTACGAGCAGTACTTC. Encoded protein: CASYSDRDYEQYF.

This chain joins TRBV28 and TRBJ2-5, with TRBD1 matching over 7 bases. This CDR3 is 17 amino acids long. Trimming took 2 bases from V and 7 from J; bases not matched to a gene: 16. Germline values: CDR1 MDHEN, CDR2 SYDVKM. The CDR3, as DNA: TGTGCCAGCAGTTTAATGTTTGGACAGGTTGCGGTAGGGACCCAGTACTTC. Encoded protein: CASSLMFGQVAVGTQYF.

This clone has only one observation. The chain joins TRBV13 to TRBJ2-7; D uncertain. The germline CDR1 and CDR2 sequences are PRHDT and FYEKMQ (reference sequence). The V and J ends lost 1 base and 0 bases respectively, with 7 bases between them. The CDR3 has 14 residues. The CDR3 DNA follows: TGTGCCAGCAGCTTAGTATCTAACTCCTACGAGCAGTACTTC. Its translation is CASSLVSNSYEQYF.

This clone was detected only once. The genes are TRBV6-5 and TRBJ1-2; unclear D gene. The CDR3 is 14 residues long. In germline, CDR1 is MNHEY, CDR2 SVGAGI. Trimming removed 6 bases from V and 4 bases from J, with 15 bases in between. This CDR3 reads CASRTLIGSYGYTF. The CDR3 bases are TGTGCCAGCAGAACCCTAATAGGGAGCTATGGCTACACCTTC.

The chain combines TRBV7-9 with TRBJ1-2; D is perhaps TRBD1 (5 bases). The germline V and J ends were trimmed by 4 bases and 4 bases, with 13 bases remaining between them. The length of the CDR3 is 14 residues. The germline CDR1 and CDR2 sequences are SEHNR and FQNEAQ (reference sequence). CDR3 sequence: CASSSAGGGYGYTF. Written as DNA, the CDR3 is TGTGCCAGCAGCTCCGCCGGGGGGGGCTATGGCTACACCTTC.

V usage is TRBV5-4 and J usage is TRBJ2-7; D perhaps matches TRBD2 (5 bases). There are 16 residues in the CDR3. Germline V gene sequence: CDR1 SGHNT, CDR2 YYREEE (reference sequence). The germline V and J ends were trimmed by 4 bases and 3 bases, with 20 bases remaining between them. The CDR3 reads CASSAGGQTIIYEQYF. The CDR3 DNA sequence: TGTGCCAGCAGCGCAGGCGGGCAGACCATAATCTACGAGCAGTACTTC. The full variable domain, its missing parts supplied by reference TRBV5-4 and TRBJ2-7, is ETGVTQSPTHLIKTRGQQVTLRCSSQSGHNTVSWYQQALGQGPQFIFQYYREEENGRGNFPPRFSGLQFPNYSSELNVNALELDDSALYLCASSAGGQTIIYEQYFGPGTRLTVT.

The chain employs TRBV28 and TRBJ2-1; TRBD2 agrees at 13 bases. The germline gives CDR1 MDHEN, CDR2 SYDVKM. This CDR3 has 16 amino acids. The junction had 8 bases not matched to a gene; V was cut back by 5 bases and J by 7 bases. The CDR3 is CASSHTSGRGVNEQFF. The CDR3 nucleotides read TGTGCCAGCAGTCACACTAGCGGGAGGGGGGTTAATGAGCAGTTCTTC.

This clone occurred once. The rearrangement links TRBV5-1 to TRBJ1-1; D is possibly TRBD1 (5 bases). Germline assignment: CDR1 SGHRS and CDR2 YFSETQ. V was shortened by 3 bases and J by 7 bases, with 13 bases between the two germline ends. The length of the CDR3 is 13 residues. CDR3 residues: CASSWMGLDEAFF. The CDR3 coding sequence is TGCGCCAGCAGCTGGATGGGGCTCGATGAAGCTTTCTTT.

The chain couples TRBV10-3 to TRBJ2-7, with D possibly TRBD1 on 6 matching bases. The CDR3 has 12 residues. Per germline, CDR1 ENHRY and CDR2 SYGVKD. Trimming took 10 bases from V and 1 from J, leaving 11 bases between them. CDR3 sequence (DNA): TGTGCCACGGAGGACAGTTCCTACGAGCAGTACTTC. This sequence encodes CATEDSSYEQYF.

V and J are TRBV5-1 and TRBJ2-7; 8 nucleotides agree with TRBD1. Germline CDR1 and CDR2: SGHRS and YFSETQ. This CDR3 has 13 amino acids. V was clipped by 4 bases and J by 2 bases; unmatched bases: 2. The CDR3 here is CASSTDRAYEQYF. DNA for the CDR3: TGCGCCAGCAGCACGGACAGGGCCTACGAGCAGTACTTC.

CDR3 residues: CASSLQGRWYEQYF. Written as DNA, the CDR3 is TGTGCCAGCAGCCTACAGGGCAGGTGGTACGAGCAGTACTTC. The V gene is TRBV2, the J gene TRBJ2-5; a possible D gene is TRBD1 (6 bases). Near its end, the DNA agrees better with TRBJ2-7, so the J call may be wrong. Germline V gene data show CDR1 as SNHLY and CDR2 as FYNNEI. The CDR3 length is 14 residues.

J is TRBJ2-5 and V is TRBV7-9; weak D call: TRBD1 (5 bases). Trimming removed 2 bases at V and 9 bases at J, with 13 bases between. Germline V gene data show CDR1 as SEHNR and CDR2 as FQNEAQ (reference sequence). The CDR3 sequence is 13 residues long. CDR3 sequence reads: CASSLSQGRAQYF. As DNA, the CDR3 is TGTGCCAGCAGCTTATCTCAGGGTCGGGCCCAGTACTTC.